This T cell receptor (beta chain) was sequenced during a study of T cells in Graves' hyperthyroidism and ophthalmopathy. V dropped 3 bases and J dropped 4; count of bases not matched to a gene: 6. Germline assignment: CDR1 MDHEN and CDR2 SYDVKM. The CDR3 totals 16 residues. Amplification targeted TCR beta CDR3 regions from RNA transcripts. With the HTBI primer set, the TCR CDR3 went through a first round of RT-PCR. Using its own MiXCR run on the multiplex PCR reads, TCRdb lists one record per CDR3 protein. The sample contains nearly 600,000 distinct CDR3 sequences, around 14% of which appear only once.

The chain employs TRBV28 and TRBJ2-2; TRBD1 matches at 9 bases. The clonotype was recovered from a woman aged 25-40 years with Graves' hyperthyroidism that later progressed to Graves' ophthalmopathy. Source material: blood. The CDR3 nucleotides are TGTGCCAGCAGTTTGGCCGGGACAGGGATCACCGGGGAGCTGTTTTTT. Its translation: CASSLAGTGITGELFF.